Listed below are T cell receptor beta chains from one sample, sequenced in a study of T cell responses to AZD1222 COVID-19 vaccine. TCRdb's copy holds only in-frame clones and misses some; the assay was immunoSEQ multiplex PCR. The sample lists just over 65,000 clones; more than 85% were seen once. The material was peripheral blood, obtained on day 0 of AZD1222 vaccination. These receptors were obtained from an adult in good health. Both conserved end residues are part of each CDR3. The D gene is left open where the match is weak. Expanded clones get a size class; other rows say once, few or many, or leave the size out.

>TRBD1|TRBJ2-6|once|TRBV6-2/TRBV6-3
TGTGCCAGCAGTTACGGGACAGGCGTCCTGACTTTC
CASSYGTGVLTF
>-|TRBJ2-1|-|TRBV6-6
TGTGCCAGCAGTCGCTCCCCTAGCAGCGGCGGCTACAATGAGCAGTTCTTC
CASSRSPSSGGYNEQFF
>-|TRBJ1-3|-|TRBV5-1
TGCGCCAGCAGCCAGGGGAGCGGAAACACCATATATTTT
CASSQGSGNTIYF
>TRBD1|TRBJ1-2|once|TRBV7-2
TGTGCCAGCACCCAGGACAGGGCCTATGGCTACACCTTC
CASTQDRAYGYTF
>-|TRBJ2-1|once|TRBV7-3
TGTGCCAGCAGCTTAAGGTCTAGCTCCTACAATGAGCAGTTCTTC
CASSLRSSSYNEQFF
>-|TRBJ2-7|-|TRBV18
TGTGCCAGCTCACCACCCGGACAAGTCTACGAGCAGTACTTC
CASSPPGQVYEQYF
>-|TRBJ1-5|-|TRBV7-5
TGTGCCAGAAGCGCGGGACAGACAAATCAGCCCCAGCATTTT
CARSAGQTNQPQHF
>-|TRBJ2-3|-|TRBV9
TGTGCCAGCAGCGTAGCGGTGGGAGCAACAGATACGCAGTATTTT
CASSVAVGATDTQYF
>-|TRBJ1-5|-|TRBV6-5
TGTGCCAGCAGTTCCAACGGGATCGACAATCAGCCCCAGCATTTT
CASSSNGIDNQPQHF
>-|TRBJ1-1|-|TRBV10-1
TGCGCCAGCCCCCCGCTTTCGGTGGCGGACACTGAAGCTTTCTTT
CASPPLSVADTEAFF
>TRBD1|TRBJ1-1|-|TRBV5-1
TGCGCCAGCAGCCCAACGGGACAGGGGACGAACACTGAAGCTTTCTTT
CASSPTGQGTNTEAFF
>-|TRBJ2-3|-|TRBV10-3
TGTGCCATCAGTGAGTCGAAACCCACAGATACGCAGTATTTT
CAISESKPTDTQYF
>-|TRBJ2-3|-|TRBV18
TGTGCCAGCTCACCCACAGATACGCAGTATTTT
CASSPTDTQYF
>-|TRBJ2-2|-|TRBV4-2
TGTGCCAGCAGCCAAGAAGTTTCGTTTAGGAACACCGGGGAGCTGTTTTTT
CASSQEVSFRNTGELFF
>TRBD1|TRBJ1-2|-|TRBV7-2
TGTGCCAGCAGCGAACAGGGGGCGAGAGGCTACACCTTC
CASSEQGARGYTF
>TRBD1|TRBJ2-2|-|TRBV5-1
TGCGCCAGCAGCCTGCCGAGGAGTCCGGGACAGGGGGCGCCAGGCGGGGAGCTGTTTTTT
CASSLPRSPGQGAPGGELFF
>TRBD1|TRBJ1-2|-|TRBV28
TGTGCCAGCAGTCCGGGACAGGTATACTATGGCTACACCTTC
CASSPGQVYYGYTF
>-|TRBJ1-1|-|TRBV11-2
TGTGCCAGCAGCGAGGAGGGGGGGACTGAAGCTTTCTTT
CASSEEGGTEAFF
>TRBD1|TRBJ1-3|few|TRBV28
TGTGCCAGCAGTTCGGGACAGGGTCACGTCGCCACCATATATTTT
CASSSGQGHVATIYF
>-|TRBJ2-7|-|TRBV21-1
TGTGCCAGCAGCAAAAGGCAGGGGGCTGAGCAGTACTTC
CASSKRQGAEQYF
>TRBD1|TRBJ1-6|-|TRBV30
TGTGCCTGGGGATCAGGACAGGGCGATTCACCCCTCCACTTT
CAWGSGQGDSPLHF
>-|TRBJ2-5|-|TRBV5-8
TGTGCCAGCAGCTTGGGCAGGGTACAAGAGACCCAGTACTTC
CASSLGRVQETQYF
>TRBD2|TRBJ2-5|-|TRBV5-4
TGTGCCAGCAGCCGGGACGGGAGGATGGAGACCCAGTACTTC
CASSRDGRMETQYF
>TRBD2|TRBJ2-1|-|TRBV7-9
TGTGCCAGCAGCTCCCCCGGACTAGCGGGAGGGCCATGGAATGAGCAGTTCTTC
CASSSPGLAGGPWNEQFF
>TRBD2|TRBJ2-1|-|TRBV10-3
TGTGCCATCAGTAACGGGGTAACTAGCGGGGCGAGCTCCTACAATGAGCAGTTCTTC
CAISNGVTSGASSYNEQFF
>-|TRBJ1-5|-|TRBV10-2
TGCGCCACCGGGGGACAAACCCCTAATCAGCCCCAGCATTTT
CATGGQTPNQPQHF
>TRBD1|TRBJ1-3|-|TRBV9
TGTGCCAGCAGCGTAGACGGACAGGGACGCTCTGGAAACACCATATATTTT
CASSVDGQGRSGNTIYF
>-|TRBJ2-5|-|TRBV9
TGTGCCAGCAGCGTAGGACATGTTGAGACCCAGTACTTC
CASSVGHVETQYF
>TRBD2|TRBJ2-5|-|TRBV19
TGTGCTACAGGCGGGGGAGAGACCCAGTACTTC
CATGGGETQYF
>-|TRBJ2-7|-|TRBV10-3
TGTGCCATCAGTGAGGGGGGGTACGAGCAGTACTTC
CAISEGGYEQYF
>TRBD1|TRBJ2-5|-|TRBV6-1
TGTGCCAGCAGTGACGGGGACAGGGGGCGAACCCAGTACTTC
CASSDGDRGRTQYF
>-|TRBJ1-1|-|TRBV19
TGTGCCAGTAATATAGGGGGAGGCACTGAAGCTTTCTTT
CASNIGGGTEAFF
>-|TRBJ1-1|-|TRBV6-6
TGTGCCTCCGGGGGGGTCACTGAAGCTTTCTTT
CASGGVTEAFF
>-|TRBJ1-1|few|TRBV4-1
TGCGCCAGCAGCCAAGATTATCGGGGATCCACTGAAGCTTTCTTT
CASSQDYRGSTEAFF
>-|TRBJ2-7|-|TRBV6-1
TGTGCCAGCAGTGAGTCGGGTAGACCCGAGCAGTACTTC
CASSESGRPEQYF
>TRBD1|TRBJ1-4|-|TRBV29-1
TGCAGCGTTCTAGGGACAGGGACTAATGAAAAACTGTTTTTT
CSVLGTGTNEKLFF
>-|TRBJ2-3|-|TRBV5-1
TGCGCCAGCAGCCCGGGAGTAGGCTCAGATACGCAGTATTTT
CASSPGVGSDTQYF
>-|TRBJ1-1|-|TRBV6-5
TGTGCCAGCAGCCTTACACGAACGGCTGAAGCTTTCTTT
CASSLTRTAEAFF
>TRBD1|TRBJ1-5|-|TRBV4-1
TGCGCCAGCAGCCAGGGGTCTCCGGGGGGACAGGGGGCGGCTCAGCCCCAGCATTTT
CASSQGSPGGQGAAQPQHF
>-|TRBJ2-3|few|TRBV29-1
TGCAGCGTTGAGTTGGGGGCGGGGGCCACAGATACGCAGTATTTT
CSVELGAGATDTQYF
>-|TRBJ1-1|-|TRBV5-1
TGCGCCAGCAGCTTGGAGGGGAACACTGAAGCTTTCTTT
CASSLEGNTEAFF
>-|TRBJ2-7|-|TRBV21-1
TGTGCCAGCAGCCCTGTAGGGGACGGCAGGTCCTACGAGCAGTACTTC
CASSPVGDGRSYEQYF
>-|TRBJ1-1|once|TRBV6-1
TGTGCCAGCAGTGAAGCCAGGGGCTCGGAAGCTTTCTTT
CASSEARGSEAFF
>-|TRBJ1-6|few|TRBV3-1/TRBV3-2
TGTGCCAGCAGCCAGTTACAGGGAGATTCACCCCTCCACTTT
CASSQLQGDSPLHF
>-|TRBJ1-1|-|TRBV6-5
TGTGCCAGCAGTCCCGGCGTGTGGACTGAAGCTTTCTTT
CASSPGVWTEAFF